This paragraph covers one TCR beta chain sequence. The sample comes from a study of T cell responses to AZD1222 COVID-19 vaccine. Trimming shortened V by 5 bases and J by 2 bases, and 21 bases separated the two germline ends. The CDR3 sequence is 17 residues long. CDR1 is LGHNT, CDR2 FRNRAP, per germline. The method was immunoSEQ multiplex PCR; TCRdb's version includes in-frame clones alone and lacks a portion of them. This table holds about 86,000 clones, around 87% found once. The specimen was peripheral blood, collected 28 days after the second AZD1222 dose. The receptor's source is an adult who received the AZD1222 COVID-19 vaccine. The chain has TRBV12-5 and TRBJ1-1, with D perhaps TRBD1 (6 bases). In nucleotides, the CDR3 is TGTGCTAGTGGTCTTTACTCAATCTGGGGGCAAAACACTGAAGCTTTCTTT. Its protein product is CASGLYSIWGQNTEAFF.